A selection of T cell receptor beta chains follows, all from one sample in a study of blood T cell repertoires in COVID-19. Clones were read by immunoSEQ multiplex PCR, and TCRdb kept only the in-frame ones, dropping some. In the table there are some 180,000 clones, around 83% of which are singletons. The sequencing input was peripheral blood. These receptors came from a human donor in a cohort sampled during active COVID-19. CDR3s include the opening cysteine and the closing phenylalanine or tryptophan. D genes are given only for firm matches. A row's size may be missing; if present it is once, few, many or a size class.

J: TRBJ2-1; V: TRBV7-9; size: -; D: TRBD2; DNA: TGTGCCAGCAGCTTAGTGGGGACTAGCGGGAGGTCCTACAATGAGCAGTTCTTC; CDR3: CASSLVGTSGRSYNEQFF
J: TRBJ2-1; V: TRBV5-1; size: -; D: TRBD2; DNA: TGCGCCAGCAGCCCCGGGACTAGCGGGACCAATGAGCAGTTCTTC; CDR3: CASSPGTSGTNEQFF
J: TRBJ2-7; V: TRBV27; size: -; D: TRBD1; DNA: TGTGCCAGCAGTCTACTAGGACAGGGAGCGGGTGAGCAGTACTTC; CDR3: CASSLLGQGAGEQYF
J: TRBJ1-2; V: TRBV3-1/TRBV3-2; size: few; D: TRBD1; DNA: TGTGCCAGCAGCCGAAGACAGGGCGGAAACTATGGCTACACCTTC; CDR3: CASSRRQGGNYGYTF
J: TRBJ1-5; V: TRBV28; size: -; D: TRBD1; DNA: TGTGCCAGCAGTTTCAAGGGGGCGGGTAATCAGCCCCAGCATTTT; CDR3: CASSFKGAGNQPQHF
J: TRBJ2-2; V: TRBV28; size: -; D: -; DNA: TGTGCCAGCAGTCCCGGTCCTTTGAGGGCCGGGGAGCTGTTTTTT; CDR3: CASSPGPLRAGELFF
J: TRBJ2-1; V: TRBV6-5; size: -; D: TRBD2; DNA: TGTGCCAGCAGGGCCACTAGCGGGATTTGGCTTGAGCAGTTCTTC; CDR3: CASRATSGIWLEQFF
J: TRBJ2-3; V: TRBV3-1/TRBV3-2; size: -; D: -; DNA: TGTGCCAGCAGCCCCTTCCTACCGCCGGATACGCAGTATTTT; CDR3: CASSPFLPPDTQYF
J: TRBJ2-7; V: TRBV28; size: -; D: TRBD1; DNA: TGTGCCACTGTGGGACAGGACCTTACTTTCGAGCAGTACTTC; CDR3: CATVGQDLTFEQYF
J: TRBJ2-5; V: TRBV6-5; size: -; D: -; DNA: TGTGCCAGCAATCGAGGGTCGGGAGAGACCCAGTACTTC; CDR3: CASNRGSGETQYF
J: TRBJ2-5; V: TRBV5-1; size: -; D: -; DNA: TGCGCCAGCAGCTTCCCCAACCAAGAGACCCAGTACTTC; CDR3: CASSFPNQETQYF
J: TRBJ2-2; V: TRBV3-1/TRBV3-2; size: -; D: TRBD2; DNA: TGTGCCAGCAGCCAAGTCCGGACTAGCGGGCTGAACACCGGGGAGCTGTTTTTT; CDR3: CASSQVRTSGLNTGELFF
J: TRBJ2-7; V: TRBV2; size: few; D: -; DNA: TGTGCCAGCAGTCTCGGGCGGGATTTGTACTTC; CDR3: CASSLGRDLYF
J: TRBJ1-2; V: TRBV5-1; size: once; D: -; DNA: TGCGCCAGCAGCTTGGTCCCGGACTATGGCTACACCTTC; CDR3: CASSLVPDYGYTF
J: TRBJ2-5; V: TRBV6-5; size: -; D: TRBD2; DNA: TGTGCCAGCAGGCAGCGGGGGGGCTCTCGAGAGACCCAGTACTTC; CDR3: CASRQRGGSRETQYF
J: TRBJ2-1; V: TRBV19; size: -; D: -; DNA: TGTGCCAGTGAGACCGCTCGGGCTAGCCGACTCGAGAATGAGCAGTTCTTC; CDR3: CASETARASRLENEQFF
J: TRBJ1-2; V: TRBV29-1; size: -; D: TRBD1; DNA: TGCAGCGCCTCGGGGACAGACTATGGCTACACCTTC; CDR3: CSASGTDYGYTF
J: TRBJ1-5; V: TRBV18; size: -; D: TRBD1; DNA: TGTGCCAGCTCAACAGGGGGCTGGGGCAATCAGCCCCAGCATTTT; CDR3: CASSTGGWGNQPQHF
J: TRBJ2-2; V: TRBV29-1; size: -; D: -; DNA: TGCAGCGTGAAAGTACAGCTCACCGGGGAGCTGTTTTTT; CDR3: CSVKVQLTGELFF